The sequence of this TCR beta chain was determined in a study of T cells in Graves' hyperthyroidism and ophthalmopathy (dated by TCRdb to about 2019). For the study in its entirety: Peripheral blood samples were taken at the time of initial diagnosis, prior to any treatment. To identify distinguishing TCR V-J signatures, a discovery cohort of about 100 patients was used, comprising 43 with Graves' ophthalmopathy and about 59 with stable Graves' hyperthyroidism. Prospective prediction of ophthalmopathy was tested in an independent validation cohort consisting of some 19 hyperthyroidism patients and more than 15 patients who later progressed to ophthalmopathy. The roughly 100 discovery patients were randomly divided into training and test sets at a 7:3 ratio. Thyroid tissue and blood T-cell repertoires from several Graves' hyperthyroidism patients were also compared in the study. After blood sampling, hyperthyroidism patients were treated with methimazole at a starting dose of 30 mg daily, and ophthalmopathy patients were treated with high-dose intravenous methylprednisolone. According to the paper, TCR Vbeta CDR3 sequencing was carried out on some 140 peripheral blood samples, which came from 40 to 45 ophthalmopathy, some 73 hyperthyroidism and approximately 17 progressor patients. The study at large found these results: Ophthalmopathy was separated from stable hyperthyroidism by a 13 V-J signature model, with 85% to 90% sensitivity and about 81% specificity obtained in cross-validation and 80%/75% obtained in testing. In validation, the model predicted progression to ophthalmopathy a median of 6.5 months before onset, with 70% to 71% sensitivity and roughly 77% specificity. Sample size was not statistically predetermined, and investigators were not blinded to group allocation. Blood samples also contained most of the expanded thyroid clonotypes (frequency above 0.001), which suggests that blood repertoires may reflect thyroid immune responses.

The germline ends are 10 bases apart after V is trimmed by 5 bases and J by 2 bases. Looking up the germline V gene yields CDR1 SNHLY and CDR2 FYNNEI. The CDR3 starts with the cysteine, ends with the phenylalanine, and has 13 residues. Kept here is only the CDR3 DNA, which spans 39 bases and is read in frame from base 1. Hyperthyroidism patients were aged 18 to 65 years and newly diagnosed, with disease duration of less than 2 months. Patients with uncontrolled infections, other autoimmune diseases, pregnancy or lactation were excluded. Diagnoses relied on clinical symptoms, serum thyroxine and TRAb, thyroid ultrasound and orbital computed tomography. For progressor patients, blood was drawn at the first diagnosis of hyperthyroidism, before any ophthalmopathy symptoms had appeared. PBMCs were separated from around 9.1 ml of fresh peripheral blood using Ficoll-Paque density gradient centrifugation. Progressor patients were initially diagnosed with Graves' hyperthyroidism and developed ophthalmopathy during follow-up. Trizol reagent was used to extract total RNA, and RNA quality was then checked on an Agilent 2100 Bioanalyzer.

The TCR beta CDR3 regions were amplified from RNA transcripts. For the first round of RT-PCR on the TCR CDR3, the HTBI primer set was used together with the Qiagen OneStep RT-PCR kit. Libraries were constructed in a second round of multiplex PCR, after which size selection and purification were carried out. Sequencing of the libraries was done on an Illumina HiSeq2000 using paired-end 100 bp reads. Per the original workflow: Raw data were processed with SOAPnuke, discarding reads with adapters, uncalled bases, mean Phred below 15, or no exact constant-primer or identifier match. COPE v1.2.5 was used to merge high-quality paired reads, and clonotypes were defined as unique nucleotide sequences. Clonotypes were aligned to IMGT TRBV, TRBD and TRBJ reference segments using MiTCR v1.1. Analysis was restricted to V-J combinations with a frequency above 0.0001, which covered about 99% of repertoires. The TCS score was defined as F50 (clonal expansion) divided by E x V (chaos), with BLOSUM62-based TCRdist calculated between CDR3 peptides within each V-J. Welch's t-statistics and random forest reduced around 510 V-J features to roughly 13, which were used in a naive Bayes classifier (R e1071). The raw public reads went through TCRdb reprocessing: fastp at Q25, MiXCR clone calling, in-frame beta chains kept. One record per CDR3 amino acid sequence lists the most common genes and DNA. The authors' filters were not applied to this entry. Present in this sample are some 370,000 distinct CDR3 sequences, about a sixth of which were seen just once. The ten biggest clones cover almost 35% of the sample.

This clonotype was counted at least ten times. The specificity of this receptor is unknown. Per-base quality was not reported, and no clone a single base away is much larger than it. In this chain, TRBV2 is recombined with TRBJ2-7, and perhaps TRBD2 as D gene, on 5 matching bases. The sequence was obtained from a woman under 40 with Graves' hyperthyroidism that later progressed to Graves' ophthalmopathy. The material sequenced was blood. The CDR3 amino acid sequence is: CASSLRETYEQYF. The DNA sequence is TGTGCCAGCAGTCTGAGGGAGACCTACGAGCAGTACTTC.